Listed here are 26 T cell receptor beta chains from one sample, sequenced in a study of regulatory T cells in long-lasting Graves disease. Researchers made TCR beta libraries by using iRepertoire HTBI primers and running Arm-PCR on CDR3 regions. In TCRdb, the multiplex PCR reads were re-called with MiXCR into one record per CDR3 protein. The sample consists of under 400,000 distinct CDR3 sequences, 16% of them appearing once. Time point specified: newly diagnosed GD, antithyroid drugs for less than 3 months. RNA from PBMCs was the source of the TCR library. The same specimen was also included in a second study, on T cells in Graves' hyperthyroidism and ophthalmopathy.

Sequences were derived from peripheral blood mononuclear cells (PBMCs), sampled at new diagnosis, from a patient treated with antithyroid drugs. Receptors were obtained from a middle-aged man with Graves disease.

This clonotype occurred many times. The germline gene is not matched at one end of the junction; a read error may be the cause. The chain employs TRBV3-1 and TRBJ1-6; TRBD1 agrees at 7 bases. From germline, CDR1 is LGHDT and CDR2 YNNKEL (reference sequence). The CDR3 length is 11 residues. Written as DNA, the CDR3 is TGTGCCAGCAGCTCCGGGGGGACAGTCGACTTT. It specifies CASSSGGTVDF.

This clonotype came up many times. V is TRBV11-2 and J is TRBJ2-3, with D perhaps TRBD2 (6 bases). Germline assignment: CDR1 SGHAT and CDR2 FQNNGV. This CDR3 is 11 amino acids long. V was pared by 8 bases and J by 7 bases, with 10 bases between. The CDR3 sequence is CASGGRYTQYF. The CDR3 region has the DNA TGTGCCAGCGGGGGGAGGTATACGCAGTATTTT.

This clonotype has a count of ten or more. This sequence joins TRBV9 and TRBJ1-1, with TRBD1 matching 7 bases. After removal of 4 bases from V and 6 bases from J, the junction contained 6 bases not matched to a gene. From germline, CDR1 is SGDLS and CDR2 YYNGEE. There are 13 residues in the CDR3. The chain's CDR3 is CASSPTGSSEAFF. The CDR3 DNA sequence: TGTGCCAGCAGCCCGACAGGGTCTTCTGAAGCTTTCTTT.

The chain employs TRBV9 and TRBJ2-6; TRBD1 matches at 9 bases. Unmatched junction bases numbered 7, after V lost 3 bases and J lost 0 bases. The CDR3 is 18 residues long. Germline assignment: CDR1 SGDLS and CDR2 YYNGEE. The CDR3 nucleotides read TGTGCCAGCAGCGCGACAGGGGGTTTGATCTCTGGGGCCAACGTCCTGACTTTC. Its protein is CASSATGGLISGANVLTF.

This clonotype was counted ten times or more. The chain employs TRBV18 and TRBJ1-4, with D tentatively TRBD1 (5 bases). V was cut by 3 bases and J by 7 bases, with 18 bases left in between. This CDR3 comprises 16 residues. Germline CDR1 reads KGHSH; CDR2 reads LQKENI. Written as DNA, the CDR3 is TGTGCCAGCTCACCCTTTGCGGCAGGGATTAGTGAAAAACTGTTTTTT. The encoded protein is CASSPFAAGISEKLFF.

The chain carries TRBV24-1 and TRBJ2-5; 7 positions match TRBD1. The germline CDR1 and CDR2 sequences are KGHDR and SFDVKD. Trimming removed 5 bases from V and 5 bases from J; junction bases left unmatched: 7. CDR3 length: 14 amino acids. CDR3 nucleotide sequence: TGTGCCACCAGTGGTGAGGGGGCAGAGGAGACCCAGTACTTC. This sequence encodes CATSGEGAEETQYF.

J is TRBJ2-5 and V is TRBV11-2; tentative D call: TRBD1 (5 bases). Germline CDR1 reads SGHAT; CDR2 reads FQNNGV. This CDR3 has 14 amino acids. The germline V and J ends were trimmed by 3 bases and 5 bases, with 13 bases remaining between them. The CDR3 sequence: CASSFPGSVETQYF. The CDR3 DNA sequence: TGTGCCAGCAGCTTCCCAGGGTCCGTCGAGACCCAGTACTTC.

The rearrangement uses TRBV19 and TRBJ2-4; perhaps TRBD2 as D (5 bases). Germline assignment: CDR1 LNHDA and CDR2 SQIVND (reference sequence). V was pared by 4 bases and J by 2 bases, with 12 bases between. CDR3 length: 15 amino acids. CDR3 in DNA: TGTGCCAGTAGTACGGACGGGATAACCAAAAACATTCAGTACTTC. Residues: CASSTDGITKNIQYF.

This clonotype came up many times. The V call is TRBV2, the J call TRBJ2-7; D perhaps matches TRBD1 (6 bases). V gave up 11 bases and J gave up 0 bases, with 11 bases separating them. The CDR3 is made up of 12 amino acids. In germline, CDR1 is SNHLY, CDR2 FYNNEI. This CDR3 reads CAFRTDSYEQYF. Written as DNA, the CDR3 is TGTGCCTTCCGGACAGACTCCTACGAGCAGTACTTC.

This clonotype was seen a handful of times. A far more abundant clone sits one base away, making this likely a read error. Because it lacks the conserved phenylalanine or tryptophan at the end, this CDR3 is likely a read error. Because the CDR3's place on the DNA is in doubt, the DNA is left out and the CDR3 is given as listed by TCRdb. The J gene is TRBJ2-3, the V gene TRBV11-2; TRBD1 is the table's D call, not checked against the DNA. Germline V gives CDR1 SGHAT, CDR2 FQNNGV. Both ends counted, the CDR3 spans 12 residues. The CDR3 reads CASSLAGGGLFL.

This chain connects TRBV3-1 to TRBJ2-2; weak D call: TRBD2 (5 bases). CDR1 and CDR2 (germline): LGHDT, YNNKEL (reference sequence). The V end was cut by 1 base, the J end by 3 bases, with 6 bases between. The CDR3 sequence is 14 residues long. The CDR3 here is CASSQGEYTGELFF. CDR3 sequence (DNA): TGTGCCAGCAGCCAAGGGGAGTACACCGGGGAGCTGTTTTTT.

The chain carries TRBV15 and TRBJ1-5, with TRBD1 identical over 7 bases. There are 17 residues in the CDR3. Germline CDR1 LNHNV, CDR2 YYDKDF (reference sequence). J was trimmed by 3 bases and V by 4 bases; bases with no gene match: 12. CDR3 nucleotide sequence: TGTGCCACCAGCATTCCCAGGGAGAGGGGGCCCAATCAGCCCCAGCATTTT. Translating gives CATSIPRERGPNQPQHF.

Remarks on this clonotype: A read error is possible here, since a much larger clone lies one base away. V is TRBV3-1 and J is TRBJ1-2; D gene unclear. Trimming left V 3 bases short and J 7 bases short, with 18 bases between. The CDR3 is 15 amino acids. Per germline, CDR1 LGHDT and CDR2 YNNKEL (reference sequence). The DNA for the CDR3 is TGTGCCAGCAGCCAGTGGGAGAGAAGTGGCTGTGGCTACACCTTC. Residues: CASSQWERSGCGYTF.

This clonotype showed up just a few times. Compared with germline, one end of the junction differs, possibly owing to a read error. This chain uses TRBV5-1 with TRBJ2-3, with 12 bases fitting TRBD2. Germline V lookup: CDR1 SGHRS, CDR2 YFSETQ. The CDR3 loop spans 16 amino acids. The CDR3 coding sequence is TGCGTCAGCAGCTTTTCTAGCGGGGGGGCCGCAGATACGCAGTATTTT. This codes for CVSSFSSGGAADTQYF. The full variable domain, with the rest looked up from reference TRBV5-1 and TRBJ2-3, is KAGVTQTPRYLIKTRGQQVTLSCSPISGHRSVSWYQQTPGQGLQFLFEYFSETQRNKGNFPGRFSGRQFSNSRSEMNVSTLELGDSALYLCVSSFSSGGAADTQYFGPGTRLTVL.

This clonotype was observed many times. The V call is TRBV11-1, the J call TRBJ2-7; 10 bases are a match to TRBD1. Germline V gene data show CDR1 as SGHAT and CDR2 as FQDESV (reference sequence). CDR3 length: 15 residues. The trim removed 5 bases at V and 7 bases at J, leaving 11 bases unmatched. CDR3 nucleotide sequence: TGTGCCAGCAGCCTTCGGGACAGGGGATGGTGTGAGCAGTACTTC. Residues: CASSLRDRGWCEQYF.

This clonotype has a count of ten or more. This rearrangement joins TRBV7-2 to TRBJ2-1, with D possibly TRBD2 on 6 matching bases. CDR1 is SGHTA and CDR2 is FQGNSA in the germline V gene. Trimming stripped 5 bases from V and 8 bases from J, with 13 bases between. The CDR3 covers 13 residues. The CDR3 DNA follows: TGTGCCAGCAGCAACCGGGGGAGGTATGAGCAGTTCTTC. Its translation is CASSNRGRYEQFF. Complete variable domain (other parts from reference TRBV7-2 and TRBJ2-1): GAGVSQSPSNKVTEKGKDVELRCDPISGHTALYWYRQSLGQGLEFLIYFQGNSAPDKSGLPSDRFSAERTGGSVSTLTIQRTQQEDSAVYLCASSNRGRYEQFFGPGTRLTVL.

This clonotype was seen at least ten times. The rearrangement joins TRBV28 to TRBJ1-2; D unclear. Germline values: CDR1 MDHEN, CDR2 SYDVKM. The V end was cut by 3 bases, the J end by 2 bases, with 4 bases between. CDR3 size: 12 residues. As DNA, the CDR3 is TGTGCCAGCAGTTTCAGAAACTATGGCTACACCTTC. Encoded protein: CASSFRNYGYTF.

The chain is built from TRBV6-2 or TRBV6-3 and TRBJ1-5, with a weak D call TRBD1 (6 bases). This CDR3 has 15 residues. Germline V gene data show CDR1 as MNHEY and CDR2 as SVGEGT. V was shortened by 1 base and J by 5 bases, with 12 bases between the two germline ends. The CDR3 DNA is TGTGCCAGCAGTTACTTCGACAGGAGGGATCAGCCCCAGCATTTT. Amino acids: CASSYFDRRDQPQHF.

The V gene is TRBV5-4, the J gene TRBJ1-6, with D uncertain. CDR3 size: 12 residues. Looked up from germline, CDR1 is SGHNT and CDR2 is YYREEE (reference sequence). CDR3 in DNA: TGTGGAGTAAAGGGCGGTAATTCACCCCTCCACTTT. Translated: CGVKGGNSPLHF.

There are many counts of this clonotype. Here the CDR3 reads CASSPNRLQGYNSPLHF. DNA for the CDR3: TGTGCCAGCAGTCCTAACAGGCTCCAGGGCTATAATTCACCCCTCCACTTT. V is TRBV28 and J is TRBJ1-6; TRBD1 is a possible D gene (5 bases). Deletions cut 5 bases from V and 3 bases from J, with 17 bases between. Germline CDR1 reads MDHEN; CDR2 reads SYDVKM. The CDR3 spans 17 residues. Combining the CDR3 with reference TRBV28 and TRBJ1-6 gives the whole variable domain DVKVTQSSRYLVKRTGEKVFLECVQDMDHENMFWYRQDPGLGLRLIYFSYDVKMKEKGDIPEGYSVSREKKERFSLILESASTNQTSMYLCASSPNRLQGYNSPLHFGNGTRLTVT.

At least ten counts were recorded for this clonotype. The chain is built from TRBV12-3 or TRBV12-4 and TRBJ1-5, with a tentative D call TRBD1 (6 bases). The ends were cut back, 6 bases at V and 5 bases at J, with 14 bases in the middle. The CDR3 sequence is 14 residues long. CDR3 bases: TGTGCCAGCAGCCCCCACAGGGTAGATCAGCCCCAGCATTTT. Translation gives CASSPHRVDQPQHF.

This clonotype was recorded a few times. The rearrangement joins TRBV6-2 or TRBV6-3 to TRBJ2-5; 10 bases line up with TRBD2. Trimming took 6 bases from V and 0 from J; bases not matched to a gene: 1. The CDR3 has 14 amino acids. Germline values: CDR1 MNHEY, CDR2 SVGEGT. CDR3 sequence (DNA): TGTGCCAGCAGACTAGCGGGGAACCAAGAGACCCAGTACTTC. The encoded protein is CASRLAGNQETQYF.

There are a few counts of this clonotype. The chain combines TRBV16 with TRBJ1-5; D ambiguous. Trimming cost V 5 bases and J 0 bases, with 8 bases left between them. Germline loops: CDR1 KGHSY, CDR2 FQNENV. CDR3 length equals 14 residues. The CDR3 loop reads CASSDPGSNQPQHF. Written as DNA, the CDR3 is TGTGCCAGCAGCGATCCTGGTAGCAATCAGCCCCAGCATTTT.

This clonotype was observed at least ten times. V and J are TRBV20-1 and TRBJ1-1; 8 bases agree with TRBD1. The CDR3 is made up of 16 amino acids. J lost 3 bases, V lost 0 bases, and 9 bases had no gene match. Germline assignment: CDR1 DFQATT and CDR2 SNEGSKA (reference sequence). The DNA of the CDR3 is TGCAGTGCTAGAGATCCCCGGACAGGGAGGGACACTGAAGCTTTCTTT. Amino acid sequence: CSARDPRTGRDTEAFF.

The sample holds many counts of this clonotype. The chain couples TRBV7-9 to TRBJ2-3, with D tentatively TRBD2 (6 bases). The V and J ends lost 2 bases and 4 bases respectively, with 13 bases between them. Germline values: CDR1 SEHNR, CDR2 FQNEAQ (reference sequence). The CDR3 loop spans 15 amino acids. The CDR3 nucleotides read TGTGCCAGCAGCTTAATCGGCGGGGCCTCAGATACGCAGTATTTT. Protein: CASSLIGGASDTQYF.

The chain is built from TRBV9 and TRBJ2-1, with TRBD2 matching over 11 bases. V was clipped by 2 bases and J by 8 bases; unmatched bases: 9. The germline V gene has CDR1 SGDLS and CDR2 YYNGEE. The CDR3 consists of 16 residues. This CDR3 is CASSVASGGLGDEQFF. CDR3 in DNA: TGTGCCAGCAGCGTGGCTAGCGGGGGGCTGGGGGATGAGCAGTTCTTC.